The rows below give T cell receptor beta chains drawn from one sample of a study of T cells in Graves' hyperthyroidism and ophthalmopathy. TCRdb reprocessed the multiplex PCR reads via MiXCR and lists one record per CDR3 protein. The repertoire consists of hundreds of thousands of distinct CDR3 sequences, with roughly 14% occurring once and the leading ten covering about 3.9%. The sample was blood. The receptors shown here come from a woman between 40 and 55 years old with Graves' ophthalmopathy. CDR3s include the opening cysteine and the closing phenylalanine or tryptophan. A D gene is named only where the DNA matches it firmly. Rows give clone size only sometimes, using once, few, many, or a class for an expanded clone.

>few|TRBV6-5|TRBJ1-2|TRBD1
TGTGCCAGCAGTTACCTTGGGACAGGGGGCAGCTATGGCTACACCTTC
CASSYLGTGGSYGYTF
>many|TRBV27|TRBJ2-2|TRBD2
TGTGCCAGCAGTTTGACCAGCGGGGTTACCGGGGAGCTGTTTTTT
CASSLTSGVTGELFF
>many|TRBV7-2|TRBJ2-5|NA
TGTGCCAGCAGCAATACTCGGGCCGGGGCCCAGTACTTC
CASSNTRAGAQYF
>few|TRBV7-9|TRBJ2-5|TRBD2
TGTGCCAGCAGCTTCGGGGCTAGCGGGAGGCCAGGGGGAGAGACCCAGTACTTC
CASSFGASGRPGGETQYF
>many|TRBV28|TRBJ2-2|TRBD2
TGTGCCAGTCAGCGGGAGGTCACCGGGGAGCTGTTTTTT
CASQREVTGELFF
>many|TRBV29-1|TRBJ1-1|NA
TGCAGCGTTTTAGGGTACACTGAAGCTTTCTTT
CSVLGYTEAFF
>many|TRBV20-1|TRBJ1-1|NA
TGCAGTGCTAGCGTACAGGGAGAAACTGAAGCTTTCTTT
CSASVQGETEAFF
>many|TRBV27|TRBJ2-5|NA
TGTGCCAGCAGTTTGTTGGGGGGGACAGACCAAGAGACCCAGTACTTC
CASSLLGGTDQETQYF
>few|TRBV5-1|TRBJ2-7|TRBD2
TGCGCCAGCAGCTCGGGACTAGGGTCCTCCGAGCAGTACTTC
CASSSGLGSSEQYF
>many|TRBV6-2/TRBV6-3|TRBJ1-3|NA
TGTGCCAGCAGCACGACAGCCTCCGCATATTTT
CASSTTASAYF
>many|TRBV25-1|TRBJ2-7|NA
TGTGCCAGCACCCACCTAGCGTTACAGTACTTC
CASTHLALQYF
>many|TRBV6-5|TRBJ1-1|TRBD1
TGTGCCAGCAGTTACGTGACAGGGGGCCTGAACACTGAAGCTTTCTTT
CASSYVTGGLNTEAFF
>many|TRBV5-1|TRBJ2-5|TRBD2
TGCGCCAGCAGCTCACTACTAGCGGGAGATGAGACCCAGTACTTC
CASSSLLAGDETQYF
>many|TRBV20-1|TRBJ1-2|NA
TGCAGTGCATGGACAGTTAACTATGGCTACACCTTC
CSAWTVNYGYTF
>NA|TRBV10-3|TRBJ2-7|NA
TGTGCCACCGCCGAGGAAGGGTACGAGCAGTACTTC
CATAEEGYEQYF
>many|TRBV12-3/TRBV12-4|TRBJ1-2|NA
TGTGCCAGCAATTATGATAAGAACTACGCCGCGGAAGCCTTC
CASNYDKNYAAEAF
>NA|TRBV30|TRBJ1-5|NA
TGTGCCTGGAGTGTAAACCCTCAGCCCCAGCATTTT
CAWSVNPQPQHF
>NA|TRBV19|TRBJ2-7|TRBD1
TGTGCCAGTAGTATGACGGCGGGACAGGGGGCGAGTGAGCAGTACTTC
CASSMTAGQGASEQYF
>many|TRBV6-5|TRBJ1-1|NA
TGTGCCAGCAGTACTCAGGGGACATGGTCTGAAGCTTTCTTT
CASSTQGTWSEAFF
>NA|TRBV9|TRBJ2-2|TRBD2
TGTGCCAGCAGCAGTTTGGGACTAGCGGGAAGAACCGGGGAGCTGTTTTTT
CASSSLGLAGRTGELFF
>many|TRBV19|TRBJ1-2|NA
TGTGCCAGTAGTGTAGACAGGATAAATGGCTACACCTTC
CASSVDRINGYTF
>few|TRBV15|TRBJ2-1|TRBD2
TGTGCCACCAGACAAGGGCTAGCGGGAGGTTACAATGAGCAGTTCTTC
CATRQGLAGGYNEQFF
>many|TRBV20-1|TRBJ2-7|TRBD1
TGCAGTGCTAGAGACGCAGGGGGCACCTACGAGCAGTACTTC
CSARDAGGTYEQYF
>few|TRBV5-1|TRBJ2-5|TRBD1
TGCGCCAGCAGCTCCACAGGGGGCGGCCAAGAGACCCAGTACTTC
CASSSTGGGQETQYF
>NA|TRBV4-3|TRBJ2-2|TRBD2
TGCGCCAGCAGCCAAGATGCGGGGGGGGTCTCCGGGGAGCTGTTTTTT
CASSQDAGGVSGELFF
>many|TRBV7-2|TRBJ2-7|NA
TGTGCCAGCAGCTTCAAAGGGGGTATCTCCTACGAGCAGTACTTC
CASSFKGGISYEQYF
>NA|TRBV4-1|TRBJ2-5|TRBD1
TGCGCCGGCAGCCAACGGCTACAGGGGGGTTCTCAAGAGACCCAGTACTTC
CAGSQRLQGGSQETQYF
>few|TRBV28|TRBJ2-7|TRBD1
TGTGCCAGCGAGGGGGGGCGGGACAGGGGAAACGAGCAGTACTTC
CASEGGRDRGNEQYF
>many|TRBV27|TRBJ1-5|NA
TGTGCCAGCAGTTTATCCTCCCTGTCGGTTCAGCCCCAGCATTTT
CASSLSSLSVQPQHF
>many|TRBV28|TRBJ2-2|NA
TGTGCCAGCAGCCCCCCCATAGGGGTAGCGGCAAACACCGGGGAGCTGTTTTTT
CASSPPIGVAANTGELFF
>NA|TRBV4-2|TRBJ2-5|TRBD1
TGTGCCAGCAGTCAGGGGGCTTTGGAGACCCAGTACTTC
CASSQGALETQYF
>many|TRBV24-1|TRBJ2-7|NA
TGTGCCACCAGTGACCACCGCGGGTCCTACGAGCAGTACTTC
CATSDHRGSYEQYF
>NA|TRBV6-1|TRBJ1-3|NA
TGTGCCAGCAGTCTGGGGGCGGACACCATATATTTT
CASSLGADTIYF
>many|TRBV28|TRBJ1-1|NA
TGTGCCAGCAGTCCTCGGAGGAATGAAGCTTTCTTT
CASSPRRNEAFF
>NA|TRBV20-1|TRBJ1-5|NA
TGCAGTGCTAGAGATAGGCGGTCTGGGTCCAGGCAGCCCCAGCATTTT
CSARDRRSGSRQPQHF
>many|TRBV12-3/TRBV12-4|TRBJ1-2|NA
TGTGCCAGCAGTTTTTGGGCAGGCGAACGCTATGGCTACACCTTC
CASSFWAGERYGYTF
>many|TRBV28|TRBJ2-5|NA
TGTGCCAGCAGTTTATTTGGAGTCCAAGAGACCCAGTACTTC
CASSLFGVQETQYF
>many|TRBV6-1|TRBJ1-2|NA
TGTGCCAGCAGTCCAGTTTATGGCTACACCTTC
CASSPVYGYTF
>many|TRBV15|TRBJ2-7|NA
TGTGCCACCAGCAGAGAGGGGACCTACGAGCAGTACTTC
CATSREGTYEQYF
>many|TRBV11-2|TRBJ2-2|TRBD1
TGTGCCAGCAGCTTAGGGACAGGGCGAAACACCGGGGAGCTGTTTTTT
CASSLGTGRNTGELFF